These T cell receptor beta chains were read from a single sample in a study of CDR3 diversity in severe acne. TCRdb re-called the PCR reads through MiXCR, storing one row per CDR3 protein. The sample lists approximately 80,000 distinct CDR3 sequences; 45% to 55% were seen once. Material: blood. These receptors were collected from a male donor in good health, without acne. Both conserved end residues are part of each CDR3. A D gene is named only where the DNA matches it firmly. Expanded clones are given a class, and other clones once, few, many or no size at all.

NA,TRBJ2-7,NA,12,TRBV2,CASSEVPEAQYF,TGTGCCAGCAGTGAGGTGCCAGAGGCCCAGTACTTC
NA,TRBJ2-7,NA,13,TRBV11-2,CASSQIPGYEQYF,TGTGCCAGCAGCCAGATCCCGGGTTACGAGCAGTACTTC
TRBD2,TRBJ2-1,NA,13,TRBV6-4,CASVTSGSDEQFF,TGTGCCAGCGTGACTAGCGGGAGCGATGAGCAGTTCTTC
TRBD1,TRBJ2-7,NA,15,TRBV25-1,CASSNSGTGVLVQYF,TGTGCCAGCAGTAACTCCGGGACAGGGGTGCTGGTGCAGTACTTC
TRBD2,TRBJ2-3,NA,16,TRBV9,CASSGVAGGPTDTQYF,TGTGCCAGCAGCGGCGTAGCGGGAGGGCCCACAGATACGCAGTATTTT
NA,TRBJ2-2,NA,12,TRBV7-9,CASKWEARELFF,TGTGCCAGTAAATGGGAGGCCAGGGAGCTGTTTTTT
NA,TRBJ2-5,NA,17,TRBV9,CASSLGALGGGGETQYF,TGTGCCAGCAGCTTAGGCGCGCTTGGGGGAGGCGGAGAGACCCAGTACTTC
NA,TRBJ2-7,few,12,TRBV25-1,CASSPRGYEQYF,TGTGCCAGCTCACCGAGGGGCTACGAGCAGTACTTC
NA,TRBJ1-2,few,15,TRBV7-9,CASSLEQGPVGGYTF,TGTGCCAGCAGCTTAGAGCAGGGCCCTGTGGGTGGCTACACCTTC
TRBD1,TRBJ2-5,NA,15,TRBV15,CATSKVTGGGETQYF,TGTGCCACCAGCAAGGTGACAGGGGGGGGAGAGACCCAGTACTTC
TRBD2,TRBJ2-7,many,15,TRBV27,CASSLGTSGGREQYF,TGTGCCAGCAGTCTGGGGACTAGCGGGGGGCGGGAGCAGTACTTC
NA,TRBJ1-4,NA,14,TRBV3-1,CASSRRGTNEKLFF,TGTGCCAGCAGTCGGAGGGGGACGAATGAAAAACTGTTTTTT
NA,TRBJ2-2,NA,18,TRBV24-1,CATSDFSRLGPNTGELFF,TGTGCCACCAGTGATTTCTCTCGTCTCGGCCCGAACACCGGGGAGCTGTTTTTT
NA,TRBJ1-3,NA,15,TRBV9,CASSPPRYSGNTIYF,TGTGCCAGCAGCCCTCCCCGATATTCTGGAAACACCATATATTTT
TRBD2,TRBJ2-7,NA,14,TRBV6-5,CASSYEGTTYEQYF,TGTGCCAGCAGTTACGAGGGGACTACCTACGAGCAGTACTTC
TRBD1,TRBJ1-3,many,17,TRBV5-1,CASSLSGQAISGNTIYF,TGCGCCAGCAGCTTGAGCGGACAGGCGATCTCTGGAAACACCATATATTTT
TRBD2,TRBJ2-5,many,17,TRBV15,CATSSRLAGVLGETQYF,TGTGCCACCAGCAGCCGACTAGCGGGAGTATTAGGAGAGACCCAGTACTTC
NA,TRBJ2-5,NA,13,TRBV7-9,CASSLRTAETQYF,TGTGCCAGCAGCTTAAGAACAGCAGAGACCCAGTACTTC
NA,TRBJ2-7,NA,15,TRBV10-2,CASSDLRDRGYEQYF,TGCGCCAGCAGTGATCTACGGGACCGAGGCTACGAGCAGTACTTC
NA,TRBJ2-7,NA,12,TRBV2,CASSISLVEQYF,TGTGCCAGCAGTATCTCACTCGTCGAGCAGTACTTC
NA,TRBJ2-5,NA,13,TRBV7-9,CASSPALIETQYF,TGTGCCAGCAGCCCCGCCTTGATAGAGACCCAGTACTTC
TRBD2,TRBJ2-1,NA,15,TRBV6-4,CASSDRGLAVNEQFF,TGTGCCAGCAGTGATCGGGGACTAGCGGTAAATGAGCAGTTCTTC
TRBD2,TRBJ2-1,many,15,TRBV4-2,CASSPKTSGNDEQFF,TGTGCCAGCAGCCCCAAGACTAGCGGGAACGATGAGCAGTTCTTC
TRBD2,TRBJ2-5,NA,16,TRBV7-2,CASSRPIAGERETQYF,TGTGCCAGCAGCCGTCCAATAGCGGGCGAGCGAGAGACCCAGTACTTC
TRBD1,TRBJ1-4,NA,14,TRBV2,CASSRQGTNEKLFF,TGTGCCAGCAGTAGACAGGGGACTAATGAAAAACTGTTTTTT
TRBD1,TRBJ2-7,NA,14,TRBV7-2,CASSLSRQGYEQYF,TGTGCCAGCAGCTTAAGTCGACAGGGCTACGAGCAGTACTTC
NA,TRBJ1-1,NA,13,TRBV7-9,CASSPRTNTEAFF,TGTGCCAGCAGCCCCAGGACGAACACTGAAGCTTTCTTT
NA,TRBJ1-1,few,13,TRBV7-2,CASSLDTGAEAFF,TGTGCCAGCAGCCTGGACACGGGCGCTGAAGCTTTCTTT
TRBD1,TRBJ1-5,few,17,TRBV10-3,CATGTGSDGYSNQPQHF,TGTGCCACCGGGACAGGGAGTGACGGATATAGCAATCAGCCCCAGCATTTT
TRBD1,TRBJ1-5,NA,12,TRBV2,CASRDTGTVQHF,TGTGCCAGCAGAGACACAGGGACAGTCCAGCATTTT
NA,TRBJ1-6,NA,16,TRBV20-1,CSARAAGGPNNSPLHF,TGCAGTGCTAGAGCGGCGGGGGGTCCGAATAATTCACCCCTCCACTTT
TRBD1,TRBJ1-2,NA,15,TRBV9,CASSADRDTYYGYTF,TGTGCCAGCAGCGCCGACAGGGACACCTACTATGGCTACACCTTC
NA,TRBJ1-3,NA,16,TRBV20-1,CSARGSPQGMGNTIYF,TGCAGTGCTAGAGGTTCACCCCAGGGGATGGGGAACACCATATATTTT
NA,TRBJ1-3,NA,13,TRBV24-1,CATSDPVLNTIYF,TGTGCCACCAGTGATCCGGTTCTGAACACCATATATTTT
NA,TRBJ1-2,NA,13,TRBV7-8,CASSLEEDYGYTF,TGTGCCAGCAGCTTAGAAGAGGACTATGGCTACACCTTC
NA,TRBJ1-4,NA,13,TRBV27,CASKGGPNEKLFF,TGTGCCAGCAAGGGCGGTCCGAACGAAAAACTGTTTTTT
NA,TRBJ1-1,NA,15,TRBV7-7,CASSRGENSNTEAFF,TGTGCCAGCAGCCGGGGGGAGAACTCGAACACTGAAGCTTTCTTT
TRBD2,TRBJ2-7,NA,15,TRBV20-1,CSARPPGLAGWEQYF,TGCAGTGCTAGGCCTCCGGGACTAGCGGGATGGGAGCAGTACTTC
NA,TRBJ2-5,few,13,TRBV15,CATSRGELETQYF,TGTGCCACCAGCAGAGGGGAACTTGAGACCCAGTACTTC
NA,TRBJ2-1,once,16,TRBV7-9,CASSLSSGGADNEQFF,TGTGCCAGCAGCTTATCATCCGGAGGGGCGGATAATGAGCAGTTCTTC
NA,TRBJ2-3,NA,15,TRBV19,CASTLGGTNGNEQYF,TGTGCCAGTACCCTAGGGGGGACTAACGGCAATGAGCAGTATTTT
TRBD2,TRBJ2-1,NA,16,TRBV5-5,CASSLVLAGEVHEQFF,TGTGCCAGCAGCTTGGTACTAGCGGGAGAAGTACATGAGCAGTTCTTC
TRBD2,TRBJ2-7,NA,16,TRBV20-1,CSARDFQRETTGTQYF,TGCAGTGCTAGAGATTTCCAGCGGGAGACCACAGGTACGCAGTACTTC
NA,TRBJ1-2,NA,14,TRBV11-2,CASSPESGARGYTF,TGTGCCAGCAGCCCCGAATCAGGGGCCAGGGGCTACACCTTC
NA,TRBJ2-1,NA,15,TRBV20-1,CSARDPGRRNNDQFF,TGCAGTGCTAGGGACCCAGGGCGGAGGAACAATGATCAGTTCTTC
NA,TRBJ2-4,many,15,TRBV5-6,CASTFLGTHKNIQYF,TGTGCCAGCACCTTTCTCGGGACACACAAGAACATTCAGTACTTC
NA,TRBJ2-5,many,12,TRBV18,CASSPRQETQYF,TGTGCCAGCTCACCACGGCAAGAGACCCAGTACTTC
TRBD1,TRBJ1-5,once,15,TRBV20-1,CSAMTGGNSNQPQHF,TGCAGTGCTATGACAGGGGGCAATAGCAATCAGCCCCAGCATTTT
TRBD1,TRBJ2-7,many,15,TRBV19,CASSGDRGHSYEQYF,TGTGCCAGTAGTGGGGACAGGGGACATTCCTACGAGCAGTACTTC
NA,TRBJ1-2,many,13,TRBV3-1,CASSPREGYGYTF,TGTGCCAGCAGCCCGAGAGAGGGTTATGGCTACACCTTC
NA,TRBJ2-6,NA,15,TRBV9,CASTPRASGANVLTF,TGTGCCAGCACCCCAAGGGCCTCTGGGGCCAACGTCCTGACTTTC
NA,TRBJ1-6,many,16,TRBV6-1,CASSQEGWPYNSPLHF,TGTGCCAGCAGTCAAGAAGGTTGGCCGTATAATTCACCCCTCCACTTT
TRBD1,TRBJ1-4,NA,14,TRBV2,CASSADRAHEKLFF,TGTGCCAGCAGTGCGGACAGGGCCCATGAAAAACTGTTTTTT